This T cell receptor (beta chain) came from a study of shared clonotypes between healthy human individuals. Study-wide points: Deeper or shallower sequencing was expected to change how clonotypes are shared among donors. It was observed that roughly 4.8% of naive CD4 clonotypes were shared across several donors.

CDR1 is SGHRS, CDR2 YFSETQ, per germline. The CDR3 consists of 14 residues. Trimming pared 3 bases from V and 4 bases from J, leaving 10 bases between. Measured with immunoSEQ multiplex PCR; TCRdb has only the in-frame clones, and not every one. The sample lists under 1,900,000 clones; around 98.5% were seen once. Comment on this clone: The antigen is unknown.

Sequenced material: naive CD4+ T cells sorted from blood. Indicated subset: CD45RA+ positively selected. This clonotype was sampled from a young man in good health. The chain uses TRBV5-1 and TRBJ1-4; the D gene is possibly TRBD1 (6 bases). The CDR3 sequence is CASSSDSFNEKLFF. DNA of the CDR3: TGCGCCAGCAGCTCGGACAGCTTTAATGAAAAACTGTTTTTT.